The rows below give T cell receptor beta chains drawn from one sample of a study of early stage breast cancer tumors. Assay: immunoSEQ multiplex PCR; the TCRdb copy retains only in-frame clones and omits some. Counted here are about 36,000 clones, 65% to 75% occurring once; the ten biggest clones make up approximately 7%. The sequencing sample was made of blood. The receptors here all came from a person in their sixties with breast cancer. CDR3s include the opening cysteine and the closing phenylalanine or tryptophan. The D gene is left open where the match is weak. Expanded clones are given a class, and other clones once, few, many or no size at all.

j_call	cdr3_length	d_call	clone_size	v_call	cdr3_nt	cdr3_aa
TRBJ2-1	15	TRBD2	.	TRBV11-2	TGTGCCAGCAGCTTTACTAGCGGGAACTACAATGAGCAGTTCTTC	CASSFTSGNYNEQFF
TRBJ2-1	13	TRBD2	.	TRBV7-9	TGTGCCAGCAGCTTAGTTAGCGGGAGGGAGCAGTTCTTC	CASSLVSGREQFF
TRBJ2-7	14	TRBD2	.	TRBV29-1	TGCAGCGTTGAAGGCCCTAGCGGCTCCTACGAGCAGTACTTC	CSVEGPSGSYEQYF
TRBJ1-3	14	.	.	TRBV10-3	TGTGCCATCAGTGAGAGCCTCTCTGGAAACACCATATATTTT	CAISESLSGNTIYF
TRBJ2-5	18	TRBD2	.	TRBV4-1	TGCGCCAGCAGCCAAGAGGGCGAGCTTCTAGCGGGTAAAGAGACCCAGTACTTC	CASSQEGELLAGKETQYF
TRBJ1-3	12	.	few	TRBV7-8	TGTGCCAGCAGACGTTCTGGAAACACCATATATTTT	CASRRSGNTIYF
TRBJ1-5	15	.	.	TRBV28	TGTGCCAGCAGCCGGACCGGGACTGGTATTCCGCCCCAGCATTTT	CASSRTGTGIPPQHF
TRBJ2-1	16	.	.	TRBV5-1	TGCGCCAGCAGCTCGGAGACTGACAAACCTTACAATGAGCAGTTCTTC	CASSSETDKPYNEQFF
TRBJ2-1	15	TRBD2	.	TRBV11-3	TGTGCCAGCAGCTATAGCGGGAGTGGTTACAATGAGCAGTTCTTC	CASSYSGSGYNEQFF
TRBJ1-1	13	.	few	TRBV2	TGTGCCGGAGCCCCCCAGGGCGGCACTGAAGCTTTCTTT	CAGAPQGGTEAFF
TRBJ2-2	17	TRBD2	.	TRBV27	TGTGCCAGCAGTTCCCCCGGACTAGCGGGAGGTCCCGGGGAGCTGTTTTTT	CASSSPGLAGGPGELFF
TRBJ2-2	18	TRBD1	once	TRBV19	TGTGCCAGTAGTATACAGGATCTGACAGGGTTACGCACCGGGGAGCTGTTTTTT	CASSIQDLTGLRTGELFF
TRBJ2-2	15	.	.	TRBV18	TGTGCCAGCTCACCCGTTAGTTTGGAAACCGGGGAGCTGTTTTTT	CASSPVSLETGELFF
TRBJ1-4	14	.	.	TRBV7-2	TGTGCCAGCAGCTTAGGCCGGGGCGGAGAAAAACTGTTTTTT	CASSLGRGGEKLFF
TRBJ2-7	15	TRBD1	.	TRBV13	TGTGCCAGCAGCTATCGGGACAGGGGCTCCTACGAGCAGTACTTC	CASSYRDRGSYEQYF
TRBJ1-1	16	.	.	TRBV25-1	TGTGCCAGCAGTGGCAACAGGGCTAGACCGAACACTGAAGCTTTCTTT	CASSGNRARPNTEAFF
TRBJ1-2	16	.	.	TRBV7-2	TGTGCCAGCAGCTTAGGGGGAGCCTATTCTAACTATGGCTACACCTTC	CASSLGGAYSNYGYTF
TRBJ1-4	14	TRBD1	.	TRBV18	TGTGCCAGCTCACCGGGACAGGGGAATGAAAAACTGTTTTTT	CASSPGQGNEKLFF
TRBJ1-5	13	.	few	TRBV2	TGTGCCAGCAGTGGCGACTACAATCAGCCCCAGCATTTT	CASSGDYNQPQHF
TRBJ1-3	13	.	few	TRBV29-1	TGCAGCGTTGGTGGGAGCTCTGGAAACACCATATATTTT	CSVGGSSGNTIYF
TRBJ2-7	14	.	few	TRBV28	TGTGCCAGCAGTTTGGAACAGGCAGCCTACGAGCAGTACTTC	CASSLEQAAYEQYF
TRBJ2-5	14	.	.	TRBV28	TGTGCCAGCAGTTCAGGGCTAGAACAAGAGACCCAGTACTTC	CASSSGLEQETQYF
TRBJ2-5	15	TRBD2	.	TRBV2	TGTGCCAGCAACAGACTAGCGGGAGGCCAAGAGACCCAGTACTTC	CASNRLAGGQETQYF
TRBJ1-1	15	.	.	TRBV25-1	TGTGCCAGCAGTGGGTCGGGGGTCGGGAACACTGAAGCTTTCTTT	CASSGSGVGNTEAFF
TRBJ1-5	11	.	few	TRBV20-1	TGCAGTGTAAGGAGCAATCAGCCCCAGCATTTT	CSVRSNQPQHF